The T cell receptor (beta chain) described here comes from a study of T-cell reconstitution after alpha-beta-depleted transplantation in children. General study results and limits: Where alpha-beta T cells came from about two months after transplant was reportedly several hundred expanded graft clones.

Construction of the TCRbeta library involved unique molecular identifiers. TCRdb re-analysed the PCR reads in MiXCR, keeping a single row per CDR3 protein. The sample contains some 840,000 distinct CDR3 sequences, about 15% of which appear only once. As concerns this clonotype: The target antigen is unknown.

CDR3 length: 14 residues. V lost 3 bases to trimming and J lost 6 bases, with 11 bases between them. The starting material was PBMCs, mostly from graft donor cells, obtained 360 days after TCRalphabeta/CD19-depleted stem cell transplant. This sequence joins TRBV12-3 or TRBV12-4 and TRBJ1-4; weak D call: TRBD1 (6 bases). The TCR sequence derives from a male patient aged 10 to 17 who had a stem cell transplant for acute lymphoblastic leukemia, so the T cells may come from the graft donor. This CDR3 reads CASSFSGADEKLFF. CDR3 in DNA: TGTGCCAGCAGTTTCTCGGGGGCTGATGAAAAACTGTTTTTT.